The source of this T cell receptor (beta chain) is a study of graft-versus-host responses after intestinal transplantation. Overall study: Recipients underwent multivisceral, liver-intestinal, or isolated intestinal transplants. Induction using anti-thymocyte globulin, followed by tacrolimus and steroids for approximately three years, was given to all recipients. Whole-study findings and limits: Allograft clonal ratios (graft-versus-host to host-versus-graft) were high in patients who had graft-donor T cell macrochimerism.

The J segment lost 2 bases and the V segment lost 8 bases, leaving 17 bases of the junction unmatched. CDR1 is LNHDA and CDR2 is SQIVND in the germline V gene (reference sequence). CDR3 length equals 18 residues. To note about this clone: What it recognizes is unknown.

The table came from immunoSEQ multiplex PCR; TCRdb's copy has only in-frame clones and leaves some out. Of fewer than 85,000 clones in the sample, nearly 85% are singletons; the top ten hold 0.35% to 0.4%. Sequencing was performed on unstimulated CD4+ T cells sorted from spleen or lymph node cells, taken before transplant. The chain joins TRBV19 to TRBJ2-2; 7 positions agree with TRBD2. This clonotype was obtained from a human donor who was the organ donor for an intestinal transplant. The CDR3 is CASANPPGLPLNTGELFF. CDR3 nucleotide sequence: TGTGCCAGTGCTAATCCTCCGGGACTACCACTAAACACCGGGGAGCTGTTTTTT.